This TCR beta chain was sequenced for a study of cytomegalovirus exposure and HLA in healthy donors. General study findings and limits: Later analysis associated a missense DCLRE1C variant with TCR beta V- and J-gene trimming.

The germline V and J ends were trimmed by 6 bases and 4 bases, with 15 bases remaining between them. CDR3 size: 15 residues. In germline, CDR1 is MNHEY, CDR2 SVGAGI. Vbeta (60) and Jbeta (13) primers were used in the PCR. TCRdb's table, derived via immunoSEQ multiplex PCR, lists solely in-frame clones and lacks some. This table has about 90,000 clones, 67% appearing once. This clone has only a few counts. Its antigen is not identified. The chain joins TRBV6-5 to TRBJ2-2; TRBD2 is a possible D gene (6 bases). Sequencing was carried out using PBMCs. This receptor was taken from a man between 25 and 39 years old in good health and CMV-seronegative. The CDR3 spells CASRLSRAGTGELFF. DNA of the CDR3: TGTGCCAGCAGACTCTCTAGAGCGGGCACCGGGGAGCTGTTTTTT.